Included here is one T cell receptor beta chain sequence, with context. The data originate from a study of a mutant IDH1 vaccine in newly diagnosed glioma. Study information: Radiotherapy, temozolomide, or both had been given previously, and both were given to most.

This sample's time point: baseline, week 1 (first vaccination visit). Specified treatment: pre-vaccination baseline after standard-of-care therapy. Donors harbored newly found WHO grade 3 or 4 IDH1-mutant, ATRX-lost astrocytomas. The CDR3 has 13 amino acids. Germline V gives CDR1 SQVTM, CDR2 ANQGSEA. V was cut by 6 bases and J by 0 bases, with 12 bases left in between. Data came from immunoSEQ multiplex PCR; TCRdb stores just in-frame clones and leaves some out. The sample lists some 90,000 clones, about four fifths occurring once. Specimen: PBMCs, collected from a glioma patient treated with radiotherapy, temozolomide or both. This TCR was recovered from a man aged 40-49 years with glioma. Some clones in this sample may be carry-over from other donors' samples. V and J are TRBV29-1 and TRBJ2-7; TRBD1 is a possible D gene (6 bases). The CDR3 sequence: CSVNGQHSYEQYF. The CDR3 DNA is TGCAGCGTGAACGGACAGCACTCCTACGAGCAGTACTTC.